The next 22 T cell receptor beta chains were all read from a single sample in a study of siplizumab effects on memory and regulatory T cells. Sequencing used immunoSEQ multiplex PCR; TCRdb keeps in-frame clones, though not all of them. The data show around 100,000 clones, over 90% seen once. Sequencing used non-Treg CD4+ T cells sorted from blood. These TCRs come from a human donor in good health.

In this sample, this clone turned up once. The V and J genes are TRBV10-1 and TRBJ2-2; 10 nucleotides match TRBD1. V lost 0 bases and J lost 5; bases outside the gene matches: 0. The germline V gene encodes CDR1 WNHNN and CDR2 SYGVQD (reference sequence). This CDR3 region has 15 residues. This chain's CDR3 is CASSESGQGTGELFF. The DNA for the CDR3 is TGCGCCAGCAGTGAGTCGGGACAGGGGACCGGGGAGCTGTTTTTT.

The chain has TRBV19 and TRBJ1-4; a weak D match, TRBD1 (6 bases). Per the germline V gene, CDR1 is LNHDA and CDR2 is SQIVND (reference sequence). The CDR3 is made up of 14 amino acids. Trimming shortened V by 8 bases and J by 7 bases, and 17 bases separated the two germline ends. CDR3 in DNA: TGTGCCAGTGCTATCCGGGACATGGCTGAAAAACTGTTTTTT. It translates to CASAIRDMAEKLFF.

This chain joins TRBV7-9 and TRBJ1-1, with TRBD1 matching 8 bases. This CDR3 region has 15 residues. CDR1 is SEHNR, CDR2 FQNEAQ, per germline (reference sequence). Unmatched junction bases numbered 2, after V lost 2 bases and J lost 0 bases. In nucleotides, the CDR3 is TGTGCCAGCAGCTTAAGGGGACAGGTGAACACTGAAGCTTTCTTT. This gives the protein CASSLRGQVNTEAFF.

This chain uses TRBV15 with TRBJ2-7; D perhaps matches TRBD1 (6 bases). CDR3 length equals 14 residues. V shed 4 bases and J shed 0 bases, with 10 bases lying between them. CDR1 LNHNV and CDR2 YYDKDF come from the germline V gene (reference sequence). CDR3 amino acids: CATSIDRSSYEQYF. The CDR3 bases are TGTGCCACCAGCATCGACAGGAGCTCCTACGAGCAGTACTTC.

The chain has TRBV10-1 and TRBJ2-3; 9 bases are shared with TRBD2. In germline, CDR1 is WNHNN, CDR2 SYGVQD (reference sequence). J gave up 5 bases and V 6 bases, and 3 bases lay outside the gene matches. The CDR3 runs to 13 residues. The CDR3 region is CASSLAGVDTQYF. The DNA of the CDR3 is TGCGCCAGCAGCTTAGCGGGAGTAGATACGCAGTATTTT.

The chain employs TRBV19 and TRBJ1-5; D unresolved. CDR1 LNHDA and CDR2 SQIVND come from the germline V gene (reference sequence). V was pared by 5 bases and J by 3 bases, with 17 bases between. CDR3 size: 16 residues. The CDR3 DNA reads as TGTGCCAGTAGTCAACACAAGGCACGACTCAATCAGCCCCAGCATTTT. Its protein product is CASSQHKARLNQPQHF.

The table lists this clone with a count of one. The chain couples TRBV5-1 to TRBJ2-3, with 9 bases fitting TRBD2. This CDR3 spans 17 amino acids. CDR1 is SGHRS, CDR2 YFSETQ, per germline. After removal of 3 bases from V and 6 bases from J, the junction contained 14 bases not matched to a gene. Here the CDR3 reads CASSSGLAGGPGDTQYF. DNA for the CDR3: TGCGCCAGCAGCTCAGGACTGGCGGGAGGGCCGGGCGATACGCAGTATTTT.

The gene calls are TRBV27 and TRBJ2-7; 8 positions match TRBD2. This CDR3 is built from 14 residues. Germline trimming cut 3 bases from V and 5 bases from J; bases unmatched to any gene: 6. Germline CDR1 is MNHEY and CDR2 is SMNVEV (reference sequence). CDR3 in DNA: TGTGCCAGCAGTTTTAGCGGGATTGTCGACGAGCAGTACTTC. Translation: CASSFSGIVDEQYF.

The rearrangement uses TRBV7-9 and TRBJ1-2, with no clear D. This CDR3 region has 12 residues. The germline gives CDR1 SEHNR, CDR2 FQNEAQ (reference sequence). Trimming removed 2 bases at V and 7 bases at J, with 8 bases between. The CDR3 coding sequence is TGTGCCAGCAGCTTACTAGAGGGTGGCTACACCTTC. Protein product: CASSLLEGGYTF. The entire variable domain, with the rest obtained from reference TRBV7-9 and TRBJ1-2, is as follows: DTGVSQNPRHKITKRGQNVTFRCDPISEHNRLYWYRQTLGQGPEFLTYFQNEAQLEKSRLLSDRFSAERPKGSFSTLEIQRTEQGDSAMYLCASSLLEGGYTFGSGTRLTVV.

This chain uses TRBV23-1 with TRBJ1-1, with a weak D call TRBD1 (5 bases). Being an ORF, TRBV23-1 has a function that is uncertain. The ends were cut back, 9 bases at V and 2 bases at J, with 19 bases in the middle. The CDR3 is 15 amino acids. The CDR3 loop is CASHRGFGENTEAFF. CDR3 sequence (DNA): TGCGCCAGTCATCGGGGGTTTGGGGAAAACACTGAAGCTTTCTTT.

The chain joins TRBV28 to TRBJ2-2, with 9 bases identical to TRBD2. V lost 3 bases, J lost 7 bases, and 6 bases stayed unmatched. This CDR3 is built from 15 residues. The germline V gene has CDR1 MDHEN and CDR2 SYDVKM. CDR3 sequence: CASSLTSGLHGELFF. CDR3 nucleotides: TGTGCCAGCAGTTTGACTAGCGGACTACACGGGGAGCTGTTTTTT.

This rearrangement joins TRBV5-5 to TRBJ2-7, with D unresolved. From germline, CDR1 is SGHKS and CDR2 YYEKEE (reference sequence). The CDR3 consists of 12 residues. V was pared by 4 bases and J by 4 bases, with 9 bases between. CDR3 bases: TGTGCCAGCAGCCGGATGGCTTACGAGCAGTACTTC. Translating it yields CASSRMAYEQYF.

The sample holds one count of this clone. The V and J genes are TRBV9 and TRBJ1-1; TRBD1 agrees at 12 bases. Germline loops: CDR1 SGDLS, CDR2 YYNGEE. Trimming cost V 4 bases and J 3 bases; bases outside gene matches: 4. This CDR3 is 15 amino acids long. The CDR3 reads CASSTGQGAYTEAFF. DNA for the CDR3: TGTGCCAGCAGCACGGGACAGGGGGCATACACTGAAGCTTTCTTT.

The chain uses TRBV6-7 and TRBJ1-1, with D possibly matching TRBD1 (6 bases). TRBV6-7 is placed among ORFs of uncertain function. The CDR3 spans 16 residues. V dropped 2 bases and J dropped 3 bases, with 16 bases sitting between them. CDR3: CASSYQNRDHDTEAFF. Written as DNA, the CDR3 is TGTGCCAGCAGTTACCAGAACAGGGACCACGACACTGAAGCTTTCTTT.

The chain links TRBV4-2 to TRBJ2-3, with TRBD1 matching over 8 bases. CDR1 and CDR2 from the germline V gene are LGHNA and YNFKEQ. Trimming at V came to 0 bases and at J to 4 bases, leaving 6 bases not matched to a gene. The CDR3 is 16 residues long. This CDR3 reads CASSQERTGISDTQYF. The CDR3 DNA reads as TGTGCCAGCAGCCAAGAAAGGACAGGGATATCAGATACGCAGTATTTT.

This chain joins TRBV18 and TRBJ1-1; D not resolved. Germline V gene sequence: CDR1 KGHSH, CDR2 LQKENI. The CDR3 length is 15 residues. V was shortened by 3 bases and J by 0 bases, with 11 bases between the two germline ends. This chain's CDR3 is CASSPWQTMNTEAFF. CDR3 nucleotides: TGTGCCAGCTCACCTTGGCAAACCATGAACACTGAAGCTTTCTTT.

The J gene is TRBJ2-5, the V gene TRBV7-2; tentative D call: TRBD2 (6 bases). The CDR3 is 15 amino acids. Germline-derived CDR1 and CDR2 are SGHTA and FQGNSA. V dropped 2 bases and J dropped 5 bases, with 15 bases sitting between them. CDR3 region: CASSLTSSGVETQYF. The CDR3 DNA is TGTGCCAGCAGCTTAACGTCATCGGGAGTGGAGACCCAGTACTTC.

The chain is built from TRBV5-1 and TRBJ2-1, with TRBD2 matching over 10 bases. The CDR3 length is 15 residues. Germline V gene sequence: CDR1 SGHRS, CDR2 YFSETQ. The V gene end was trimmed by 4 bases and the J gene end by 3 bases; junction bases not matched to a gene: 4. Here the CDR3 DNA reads TGCGCCAGCAGCCTAGCGGGAGTTGACTACAATGAGCAGTTCTTC. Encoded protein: CASSLAGVDYNEQFF.

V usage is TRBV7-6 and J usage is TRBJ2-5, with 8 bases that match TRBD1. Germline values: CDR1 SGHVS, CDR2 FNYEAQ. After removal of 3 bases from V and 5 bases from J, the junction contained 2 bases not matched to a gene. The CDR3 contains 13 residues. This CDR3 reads CASSFSGGETQYF. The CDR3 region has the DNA TGTGCCAGCAGCTTCTCAGGGGGCGAGACCCAGTACTTC.

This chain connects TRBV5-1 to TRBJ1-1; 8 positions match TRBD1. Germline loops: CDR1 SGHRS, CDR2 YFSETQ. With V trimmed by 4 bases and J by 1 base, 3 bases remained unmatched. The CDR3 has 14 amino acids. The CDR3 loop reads CASSGQGGNTEAFF. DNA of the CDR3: TGCGCCAGCAGCGGACAGGGTGGGAACACTGAAGCTTTCTTT.

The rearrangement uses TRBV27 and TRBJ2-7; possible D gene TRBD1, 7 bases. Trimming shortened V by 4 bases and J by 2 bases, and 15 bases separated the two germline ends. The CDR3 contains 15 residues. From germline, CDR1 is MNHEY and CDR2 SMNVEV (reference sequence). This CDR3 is CASSSATGRTYEQYF. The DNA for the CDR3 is TGTGCCAGCAGTTCCGCGACAGGGAGGACCTACGAGCAGTACTTC.

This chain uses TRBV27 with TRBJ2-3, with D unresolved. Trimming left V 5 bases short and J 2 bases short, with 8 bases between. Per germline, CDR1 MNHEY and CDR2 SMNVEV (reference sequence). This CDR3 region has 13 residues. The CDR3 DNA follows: TGTGCCAGCAGTCATGGACCCACAGATACGCAGTATTTT. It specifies CASSHGPTDTQYF.